This T cell receptor beta chain was sequenced during a study of OX40 agonist ivuxolimab in advanced cancers. Across the whole study: Partial responses were achieved by three patients: one hepatocellular carcinoma, two cutaneous melanoma.

Using immunoSEQ multiplex PCR, the repertoire was profiled, and TCRdb retains in-frame clones only, with some absent. The sample holds roughly 91,000 clones, roughly 90% seen once. CDR1 is GTSNPN, CDR2 SVGIG, per germline (reference sequence). The CDR3 sequence is 14 residues long. Trimming cost V 8 bases and J 4 bases; bases outside gene matches: 8. As for this clone: The antigen remains undetermined. This sample also contains other DNA sequences that code for the same CDR3.

Notes on the study in general: In the 0.1 to 3.0 mg/kg range, CD4+ and CD8+ blood T cells had expanded clonally by week 6.

Enrollment shut out patients with autoimmune disease history or systemic immunosuppression. This sequence was found in an adult with an advanced solid tumor such as melanoma, head and neck, liver or kidney cancer. The rearrangement uses TRBV30 and TRBJ1-6; 7 nucleotides match TRBD1. This material consisted of CD4+ or CD8+ T cells sorted from blood, taken in a trial of the OX40 agonist ivuxolimab. CDR3 protein: CALGQTDYNSPLHF. The CDR3 DNA sequence: TGTGCCCTGGGACAGACTGATTATAATTCACCCCTCCACTTT.